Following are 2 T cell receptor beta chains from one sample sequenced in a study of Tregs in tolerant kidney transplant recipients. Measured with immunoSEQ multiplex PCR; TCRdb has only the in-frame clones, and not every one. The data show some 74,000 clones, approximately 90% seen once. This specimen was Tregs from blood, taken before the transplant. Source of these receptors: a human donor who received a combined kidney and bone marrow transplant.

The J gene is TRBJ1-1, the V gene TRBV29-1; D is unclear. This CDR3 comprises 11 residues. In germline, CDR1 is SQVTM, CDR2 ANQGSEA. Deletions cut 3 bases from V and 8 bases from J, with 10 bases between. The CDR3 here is CSVDSGVEAFF. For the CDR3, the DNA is TGCAGCGTTGATTCTGGGGTAGAAGCTTTCTTT.

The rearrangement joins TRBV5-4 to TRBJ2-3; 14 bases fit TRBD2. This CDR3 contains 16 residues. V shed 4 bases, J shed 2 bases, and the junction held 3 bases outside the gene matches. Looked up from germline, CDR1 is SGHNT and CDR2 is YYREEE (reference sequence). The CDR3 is CASSPGLAGVTDTQYF. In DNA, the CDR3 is TGTGCCAGCAGCCCGGGACTAGCGGGAGTCACAGATACGCAGTATTTT. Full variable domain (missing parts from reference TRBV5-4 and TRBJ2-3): ETGVTQSPTHLIKTRGQQVTLRCSSQSGHNTVSWYQQALGQGPQFIFQYYREEENGRGNFPPRFSGLQFPNYSSELNVNALELDDSALYLCASSPGLAGVTDTQYFGPGTRLTVL.